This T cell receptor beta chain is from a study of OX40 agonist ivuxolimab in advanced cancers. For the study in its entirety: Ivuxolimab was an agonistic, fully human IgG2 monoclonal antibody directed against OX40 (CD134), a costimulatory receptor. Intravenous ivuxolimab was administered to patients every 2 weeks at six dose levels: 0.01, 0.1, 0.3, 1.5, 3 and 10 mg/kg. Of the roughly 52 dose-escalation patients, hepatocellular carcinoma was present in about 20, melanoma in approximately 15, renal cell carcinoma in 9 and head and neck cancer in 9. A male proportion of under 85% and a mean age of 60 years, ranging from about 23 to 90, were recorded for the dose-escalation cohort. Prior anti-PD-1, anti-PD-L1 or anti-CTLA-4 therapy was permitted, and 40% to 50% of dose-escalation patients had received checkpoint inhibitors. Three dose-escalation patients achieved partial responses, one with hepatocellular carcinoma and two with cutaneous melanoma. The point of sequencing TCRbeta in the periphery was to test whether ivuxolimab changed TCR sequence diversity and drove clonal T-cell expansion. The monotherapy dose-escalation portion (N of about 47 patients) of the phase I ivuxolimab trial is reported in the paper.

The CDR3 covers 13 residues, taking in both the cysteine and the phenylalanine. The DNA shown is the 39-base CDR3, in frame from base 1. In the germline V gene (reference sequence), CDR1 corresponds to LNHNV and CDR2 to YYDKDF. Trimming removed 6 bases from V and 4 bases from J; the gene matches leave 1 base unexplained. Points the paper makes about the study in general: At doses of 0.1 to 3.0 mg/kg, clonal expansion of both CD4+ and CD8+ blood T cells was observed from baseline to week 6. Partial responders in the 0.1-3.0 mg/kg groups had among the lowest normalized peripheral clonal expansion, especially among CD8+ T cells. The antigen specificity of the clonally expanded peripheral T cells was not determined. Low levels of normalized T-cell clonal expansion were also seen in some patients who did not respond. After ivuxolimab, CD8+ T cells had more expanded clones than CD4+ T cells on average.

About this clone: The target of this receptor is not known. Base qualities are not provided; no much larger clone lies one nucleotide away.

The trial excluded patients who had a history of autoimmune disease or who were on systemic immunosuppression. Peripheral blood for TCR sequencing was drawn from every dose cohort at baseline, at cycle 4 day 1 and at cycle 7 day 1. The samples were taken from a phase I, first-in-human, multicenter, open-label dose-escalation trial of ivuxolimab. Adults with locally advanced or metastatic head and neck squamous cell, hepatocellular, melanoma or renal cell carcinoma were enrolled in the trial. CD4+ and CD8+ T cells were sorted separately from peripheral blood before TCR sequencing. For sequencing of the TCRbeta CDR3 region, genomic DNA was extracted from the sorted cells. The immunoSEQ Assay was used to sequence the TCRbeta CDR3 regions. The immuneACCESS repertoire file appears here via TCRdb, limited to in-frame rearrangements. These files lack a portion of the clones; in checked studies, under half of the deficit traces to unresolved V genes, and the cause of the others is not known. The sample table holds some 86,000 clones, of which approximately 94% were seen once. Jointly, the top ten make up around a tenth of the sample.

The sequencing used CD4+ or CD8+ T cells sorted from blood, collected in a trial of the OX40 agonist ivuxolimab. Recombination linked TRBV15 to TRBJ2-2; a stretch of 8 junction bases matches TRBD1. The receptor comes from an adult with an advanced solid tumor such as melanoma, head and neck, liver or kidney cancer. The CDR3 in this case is CATRGTGTGELFF. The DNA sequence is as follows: TGTGCCACCAGGGGGACAGGCACCGGGGAGCTGTTTTTT.